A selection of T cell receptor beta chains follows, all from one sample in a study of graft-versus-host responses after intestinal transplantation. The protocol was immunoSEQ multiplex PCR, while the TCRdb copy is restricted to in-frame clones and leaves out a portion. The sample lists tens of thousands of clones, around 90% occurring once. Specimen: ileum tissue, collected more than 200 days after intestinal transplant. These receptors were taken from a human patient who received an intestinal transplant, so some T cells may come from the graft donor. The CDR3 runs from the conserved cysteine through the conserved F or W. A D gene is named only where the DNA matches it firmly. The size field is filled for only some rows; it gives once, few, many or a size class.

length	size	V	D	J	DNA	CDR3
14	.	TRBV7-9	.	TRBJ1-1	TGTGCCAGCAGCCTCCTGCTCAGGGCCACTGAAGCTTTCTTT	CASSLLLRATEAFF
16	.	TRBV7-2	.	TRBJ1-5	TGTGCCAGCAGCTTAGGGGGCCGAGGCGGCAATCAGCCCCAGCATTTT	CASSLGGRGGNQPQHF
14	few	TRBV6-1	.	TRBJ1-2	TGTGCCAGCAGTGAAAGCGAAAGCGGGGGAGGCTACACCTTC	CASSESESGGGYTF
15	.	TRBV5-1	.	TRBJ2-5	TGCGCCAGCAGCTTGGGGTTAACCTTCGGGGAGACCCAGTACTTC	CASSLGLTFGETQYF
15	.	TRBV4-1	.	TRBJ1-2	TGCGCCAGCAGCCAAGAAATTGTGACACCCTATGGCTACACCTTC	CASSQEIVTPYGYTF
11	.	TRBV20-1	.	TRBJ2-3	TGCAGTGCTAGAGAAGAAGATACGCAGTATTTT	CSAREEDTQYF
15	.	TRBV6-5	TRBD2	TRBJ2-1	TGTGCCAGCAGTTCTAGCGGGGGCTCCTACAATGAGCAGTTCTTC	CASSSSGGSYNEQFF
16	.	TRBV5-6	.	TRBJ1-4	TGTGCCAGCAGCCCGCCCACCAGGGGAAGTGGTGAAAAACTGTTTTTT	CASSPPTRGSGEKLFF
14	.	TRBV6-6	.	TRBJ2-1	TGTGCCAGCAGAGCTACTAGGGGCGGCAATGAGCAGTTCTTC	CASRATRGGNEQFF
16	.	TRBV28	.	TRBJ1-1	TGTGCCAGCAGCCTACCCGTTACAGTGCCGAACACTGAAGCTTTCTTT	CASSLPVTVPNTEAFF
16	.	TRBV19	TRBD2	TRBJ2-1	TGTGCCAGTAGTATAGTTAGCGGGAGTACCTACAATGAGCAGTTCTTC	CASSIVSGSTYNEQFF
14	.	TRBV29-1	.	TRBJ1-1	TGCAGCGTTCGTATAGGACCTGTAAGGACTGAAGCTTTCTTT	CSVRIGPVRTEAFF
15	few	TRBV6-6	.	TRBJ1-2	TGTGCCAGCACCCACCGGGGGGCAGGGAACTATGGCTACACCTTC	CASTHRGAGNYGYTF
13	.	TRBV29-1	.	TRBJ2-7	TGCAGCGTAGGGACGGACAGCTCCTACGAGCAGTACTTC	CSVGTDSSYEQYF
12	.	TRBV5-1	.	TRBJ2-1	TGCGCCAGCTTGGACAGTTACAATGAGCAGTTCTTC	CASLDSYNEQFF
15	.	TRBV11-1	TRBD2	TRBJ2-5	TGTGCCAGCAGCGTGACTAGCGGGGGAGGCGAGACCCAGTACTTC	CASSVTSGGGETQYF
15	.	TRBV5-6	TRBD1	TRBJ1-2	TGTGCCAGCAGCTTGGGGTTACAGGGGGCGCGCGGCTACACCTTC	CASSLGLQGARGYTF
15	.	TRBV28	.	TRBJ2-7	TGTGCCAGCAGCCAGACAGCCAGGGGCTCCTACGAGCAGTACTTC	CASSQTARGSYEQYF
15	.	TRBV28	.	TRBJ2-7	TGTGCCAGCAACACCCCCCGGGCCAGCTCCTACGAGCAGTACTTC	CASNTPRASSYEQYF
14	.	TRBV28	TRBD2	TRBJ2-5	TGTGCCACCCTCACTAGCGGGAGTAGAGAGACCCAGTACTTC	CATLTSGSRETQYF
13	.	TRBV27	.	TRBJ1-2	TGTGCCAGCATGGATGGCCTTAACTATGGCTACACCTTC	CASMDGLNYGYTF
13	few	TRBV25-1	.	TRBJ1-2	TGTGCCAGCAGTGATCCTATTGTCCAGGGCTACACCTTC	CASSDPIVQGYTF
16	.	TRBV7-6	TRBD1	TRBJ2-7	TGTGCCAGCAGCTCAGGGACAGCGTGGCCCCTCTACGAGCAGTACTTC	CASSSGTAWPLYEQYF